This T cell receptor beta chain originates from a study of OX40 agonist ivuxolimab in advanced cancers. In the study overall: Of mixed ages from 23 to 79 and averaging approximately 60 years, the group was 65% to 85% male. Eligibility rules accepted prior anti-PD-1, anti-PD-L1 or anti-CTLA-4 therapy, and under 45% had some.

On this clone: The antigen is not known.

Here immunoSEQ multiplex PCR was the method, and the copy in TCRdb shows in-frame clones only, minus some. Among about 35,000 clones listed, about 90% were seen once. General study points: Relative to CD4+ cells, CD8+ T cells on average had more expanded clones. Researchers did not establish what antigens the expanded peripheral T cells target.

The clonotype comes from an adult with an advanced solid tumor such as melanoma, head and neck, liver or kidney cancer. The specimen was CD4+ or CD8+ T cells sorted from blood, collected in a trial of the OX40 agonist ivuxolimab.

The CDR3 protein is CASSLSPWAGEPYEQYF. For the CDR3, the DNA is TGTGCCAGCAGCTTATCTCCGTGGGCAGGGGAACCCTACGAGCAGTACTTC. This chain joins TRBV7-6 and TRBJ2-7, with TRBD1 as a possible D gene (6 bases). V gave up 2 bases and J gave up 2 bases, with 19 bases separating them. The CDR3 is 17 amino acids. CDR1 is SGHVS, CDR2 FNYEAQ, per germline.